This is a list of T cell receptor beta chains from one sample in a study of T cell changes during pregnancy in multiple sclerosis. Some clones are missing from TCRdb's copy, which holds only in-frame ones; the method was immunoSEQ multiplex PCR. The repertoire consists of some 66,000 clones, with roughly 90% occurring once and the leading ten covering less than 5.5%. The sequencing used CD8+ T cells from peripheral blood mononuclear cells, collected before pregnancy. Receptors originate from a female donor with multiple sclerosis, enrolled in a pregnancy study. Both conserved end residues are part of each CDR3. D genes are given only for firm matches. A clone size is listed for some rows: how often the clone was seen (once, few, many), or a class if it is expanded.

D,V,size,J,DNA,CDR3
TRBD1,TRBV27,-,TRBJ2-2,TGTGCCAGCAGTTTATACCGGACAGGGACAAGCACCGGGGAGCTGTTTTTT,CASSLYRTGTSTGELFF
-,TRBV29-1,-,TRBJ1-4,TGCAGCGTTGTTGCTACAGGAGAAGATTCGGAAAAACTGTTTTTT,CSVVATGEDSEKLFF
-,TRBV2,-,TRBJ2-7,TGTGCCAGCAATCCTCCCGGGTACGAGCAGTACTTC,CASNPPGYEQYF
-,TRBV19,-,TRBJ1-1,TGTGCCAGTACCCCGGCAGGGCAACTGAACACTGAAGCTTTCTTT,CASTPAGQLNTEAFF
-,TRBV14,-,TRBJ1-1,TGTGCCAGCAGCCAATTTGGGGCTGGCACTGAAGCTTTCTTT,CASSQFGAGTEAFF
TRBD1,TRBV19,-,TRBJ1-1,TGTGCCAGTAGTCCAGGGGGACAGGGGCACACTGAAGCTTTCTTT,CASSPGGQGHTEAFF
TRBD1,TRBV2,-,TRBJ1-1,TGTGCCACCAGACAGGGTCGGATGAACACTGAAGCTTTCTTT,CATRQGRMNTEAFF
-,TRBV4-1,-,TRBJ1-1,TGCGCCACCGGTAAAGTGGGTGGGGGGACTGAAGCTTTCTTT,CATGKVGGGTEAFF
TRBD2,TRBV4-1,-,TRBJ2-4,TGCGCCAGCAGCCAAGTAGGGCTAGCGGTCCTAGCCAAAAACATTCAGTACTTC,CASSQVGLAVLAKNIQYF
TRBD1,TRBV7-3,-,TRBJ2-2,TGTGCCAGCAGCTTCGACAGGGCCGGGGAGCTGTTTTTT,CASSFDRAGELFF
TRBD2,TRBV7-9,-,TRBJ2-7,TGTGCCAGCAGCTCCCCTAGCGGGGGGGCCGCCGAGCAGTACTTC,CASSSPSGGAAEQYF
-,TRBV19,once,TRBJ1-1,TGTGCCAGTACAGGGTTGCAAAGTAGTAGGGAAGCTTTCTTT,CASTGLQSSREAFF
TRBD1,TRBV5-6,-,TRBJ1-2,TGTGCCAGCAGCCCAGGGGGCGCGGGCTACACCTTC,CASSPGGAGYTF
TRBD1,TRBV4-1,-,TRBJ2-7,TGCGCCAGCAGTTATGACAGGGGTGGCTCCTACGAGCAGTACTTC,CASSYDRGGSYEQYF
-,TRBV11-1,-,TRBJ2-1,TGTGCCAGCAGCTTCGGCAATGAGCAGTTCTTC,CASSFGNEQFF
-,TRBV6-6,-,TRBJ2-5,TGTGCCAGCAGTTATACTAACCAAGAGACCCAGTACTTC,CASSYTNQETQYF
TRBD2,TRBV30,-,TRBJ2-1,TGTGCCTGGGGCGGGCTAGCGGGGGGGCCTGAGCAGTTCTTC,CAWGGLAGGPEQFF
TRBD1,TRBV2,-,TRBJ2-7,TGTGCCAGCAGTGCCGGGACAGGAGACGAGCAGTACTTC,CASSAGTGDEQYF
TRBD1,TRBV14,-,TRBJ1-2,TGTGCCAGCAGCCAAGATTTGACAGGGGGGAATGGCTACACCTTC,CASSQDLTGGNGYTF
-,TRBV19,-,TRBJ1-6,TGTGCCAGTAGTATAGAATCGGTCAATTCACCCCTCCACTTT,CASSIESVNSPLHF
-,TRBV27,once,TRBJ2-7,TGTGCCAGCAGTCCCAGGGGCTCCTACGAGCAGTACTTC,CASSPRGSYEQYF
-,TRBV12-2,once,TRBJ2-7,TGTGCAAGTCGCTTAGGCGGGGATCACTTC,CASRLGGDHF
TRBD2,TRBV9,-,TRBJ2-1,TGTGCCAGCAGCGTAGCTAGCGGAGATACCTACAATGAGCAGTTCTTC,CASSVASGDTYNEQFF
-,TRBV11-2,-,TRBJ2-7,TGTGCCAGCAGCCGCCTGGGCGACGAGCAGTACTTC,CASSRLGDEQYF
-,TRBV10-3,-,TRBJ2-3,TGTGCCATCAGTGAGAGTCAGGGGCAGGGAGATACGCAGTATTTT,CAISESQGQGDTQYF
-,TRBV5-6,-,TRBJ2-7,TGTGCCAGCAGCTTGGTCGGTAACTCCTACGAGCAGTACTTC,CASSLVGNSYEQYF
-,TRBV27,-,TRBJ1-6,TGTGCCAGCAGTTTATTCGGTGATAATTCACCCCTCCACTTT,CASSLFGDNSPLHF
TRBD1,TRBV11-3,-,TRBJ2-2,TGTGCCAGCAGCGACCGGGACAGGAACACCGGGGAGCTGTTTTTT,CASSDRDRNTGELFF
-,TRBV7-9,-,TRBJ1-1,TGTGCCAGCAGACAGGGAGGGGGGAACACTGAAGCTTTCTTT,CASRQGGGNTEAFF
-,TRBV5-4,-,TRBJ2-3,TGTGCCAGCGCCGAAATCGGGGTTAGCACAGATACGCAGTATTTT,CASAEIGVSTDTQYF
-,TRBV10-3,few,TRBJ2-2,TGTGCCACAGAGTTTCAGGGTGGGAACACCGGGGAGCTGTTTTTT,CATEFQGGNTGELFF